The sample holds a few counts of the clone carrying this T cell receptor beta chain. Its target is unknown. The PCR used 60 Vbeta and 13 Jbeta primers. The data were produced by immunoSEQ multiplex PCR, yet TCRdb's version contains in-frame clones alone and is incomplete. The data contain approximately 170,000 clones, about two thirds of them seen just once; the ten biggest clones take up roughly 4.4%. These data are taken from a study of cytomegalovirus exposure and HLA in healthy donors. Regarding the study as a whole: The number of N-insertions in an Asian-associated ancestry cluster was reportedly below the roughly 700-donor mean in a later analysis. Associated with cytomegalovirus, according to the listing, were some 150 TCR beta chains. A few of the chains that were CMV-associated were confirmed in vitro to be specific for CMV antigens.

The CDR3 spans 14 residues. Germline assignment: CDR1 SEHNR and CDR2 FQNEAQ (reference sequence). J gave up 8 bases and V 5 bases, and 5 bases lay outside the gene matches. The V call is TRBV7-9, the J call TRBJ2-3, with 12 bases aligning to TRBD2. The clonotype was recovered from a woman aged 18-35 years in good health and CMV-seropositive. Sample: PBMCs. The CDR3 here is CASSRTSGKGTQYF. In DNA form, the CDR3 reads TGTGCCAGCAGCCGGACTAGCGGGAAGGGTACGCAGTATTTT.